The rows below give T cell receptor beta chains drawn from one sample of a study of shared T cell receptors in the human thymus. Profiled with immunoSEQ multiplex PCR; TCRdb holds only in-frame clones, not every one. The sample consists of approximately 580,000 clones, about 80% of them appearing once. These same data were also listed under a study on human thymus T cells.

Sequencing used thymocytes. The receptors originated from a boy younger than two with a congenital heart defect. The CDR3 runs from the conserved cysteine through the conserved F or W. Each record gives: D gene, J gene, V gene, clone size, CDR3 protein, CDR3 DNA. A D gene is named only where the DNA matches it firmly. The size entry is marked missing in some rows and otherwise reads once, few, many or a size class.

D: TRBD2
J: TRBJ2-2
V: TRBV4-1
size: .
CDR3: CASSQVAGGTIRGELFF
DNA: TGCGCCAGCAGCCAAGTCGCGGGAGGGACTATTCGGGGGGAGCTGTTTTTT

D: .
J: TRBJ2-7
V: TRBV5-6
size: .
CDR3: CASSPPGQRTTYEQYF
DNA: TGTGCCAGCAGCCCACCAGGACAGCGAACCACCTACGAGCAGTACTTC

D: .
J: TRBJ2-1
V: TRBV4-1
size: .
CDR3: CASSPDGGLRWTVTEQFF
DNA: TGCGCCAGCAGCCCCGATGGAGGGTTGAGATGGACGGTGACGGAGCAGTTCTTC

D: .
J: TRBJ2-1
V: TRBV2
size: .
CDR3: CASSAQGNEQFF
DNA: TGTGCCAGCAGCGCCCAGGGCAATGAGCAGTTCTTC

D: TRBD2
J: TRBJ2-1
V: TRBV7-7
size: .
CDR3: CASSLGLAEYNEQFF
DNA: TGTGCCAGCAGCTTAGGCCTAGCGGAATACAATGAGCAGTTCTTC

D: .
J: TRBJ2-1
V: TRBV5-4
size: few
CDR3: CASSVTTGYNEQFF
DNA: TGTGCCAGCAGCGTTACTACTGGATACAATGAGCAGTTCTTC

D: TRBD2
J: TRBJ2-7
V: TRBV27
size: .
CDR3: CASSLGPLANSYEQYF
DNA: TGTGCCAGCAGTTTAGGACCACTAGCGAACTCCTACGAGCAGTACTTC

D: TRBD1
J: TRBJ1-5
V: TRBV4-2
size: .
CDR3: CASSPPGQGNQPQHF
DNA: TGTGCCAGCAGCCCCCCCGGACAGGGCAATCAGCCCCAGCATTTT

D: .
J: TRBJ2-7
V: TRBV4-1
size: .
CDR3: CASSQASYRLGLYEQYF
DNA: TGCGCCAGCAGCCAGGCCTCCTATCGACTAGGGCTCTACGAGCAGTACTTC

D: .
J: TRBJ2-7
V: TRBV4-3
size: .
CDR3: CASSQEARGLPGGYEQYF
DNA: TGCGCCAGCAGCCAAGAGGCCCGGGGCCTTCCCGGGGGCTACGAGCAGTACTTC

D: TRBD2
J: TRBJ2-2
V: TRBV4-1
size: .
CDR3: CASSRTGTSGRNTGELFF
DNA: TGCGCCAGCAGCCGAACCGGGACTAGCGGGAGAAACACCGGGGAGCTGTTTTTT

D: .
J: TRBJ2-1
V: TRBV5-5
size: .
CDR3: CASSWNSRQCPNEQFF
DNA: TGTGCCAGCAGCTGGAATTCCCGACAGTGCCCCAATGAGCAGTTCTTC

D: .
J: TRBJ2-7
V: TRBV21-1
size: .
CDR3: CASSTRRDFLSAGFF
DNA: TGTGCCAGCAGCACCCGAAGGGACTTCCTGTCAGCGGGATTCTTC

D: .
J: TRBJ1-3
V: TRBV19
size: .
CDR3: CASSMVSRYGNTIYF
DNA: TGTGCCAGTAGTATGGTGAGCCGATATGGAAACACCATATATTTT

D: TRBD1
J: TRBJ2-1
V: TRBV30
size: .
CDR3: CAWSSLDRVRSYNEQFF
DNA: TGTGCCTGGAGTTCGCTAGACAGGGTAAGATCCTACAATGAGCAGTTCTTC

D: TRBD1
J: TRBJ2-7
V: TRBV27
size: .
CDR3: CASSPTGYVHEQYF
DNA: TGTGCCAGCAGCCCGACAGGGTATGTCCACGAGCAGTACTTC

D: .
J: TRBJ1-4
V: TRBV7-9
size: .
CDR3: CASSSVSVTNEKLFF
DNA: TGTGCCAGCAGCTCGGTTTCGGTAACTAATGAAAAACTGTTTTTT

D: TRBD2
J: TRBJ2-5
V: TRBV4-1
size: .
CDR3: CASTLAGNGETQYF
DNA: TGCGCCAGCACTCTAGCGGGAAACGGAGAGACCCAGTACTTC

D: TRBD1
J: TRBJ1-1
V: TRBV12-5
size: .
CDR3: CASGLVPQGADTEAFF
DNA: TGTGCTAGTGGTTTGGTCCCCCAGGGGGCGGACACTGAAGCTTTCTTT

D: TRBD1
J: TRBJ2-6
V: TRBV23-1
size: few
CDR3: CASGLVHDRGKHSGANVLTF
DNA: TGCGCCAGCGGTCTGGTGCACGACAGGGGGAAACACTCTGGGGCCAACGTCCTGACTTTC

D: .
J: TRBJ2-7
V: TRBV10-3
size: once
CDR3: CATCLTLASSYEQYF
DNA: TGTGCCACCTGCTTGACACTGGCCAGCTCCTACGAGCAGTACTTC

D: TRBD2
J: TRBJ2-1
V: TRBV18
size: .
CDR3: CASSPLAGDGDEQFF
DNA: TGTGCCAGCTCACCACTAGCGGGAGATGGGGATGAGCAGTTCTTC

D: TRBD2
J: TRBJ2-5
V: TRBV28
size: .
CDR3: CASSLRGLAGGPLETQYF
DNA: TGTGCCAGCAGTTTGAGGGGACTAGCGGGAGGGCCTCTGGAGACCCAGTACTTC

D: .
J: TRBJ1-1
V: TRBV5-1
size: .
CDR3: CASSLEQGLNTEAFF
DNA: TGCGCCAGCAGCTTGGAACAGGGACTGAACACTGAAGCTTTCTTT

D: .
J: TRBJ1-5
V: TRBV28
size: few
CDR3: CASSYTGIGQPQHF
DNA: TGTGCCAGCAGTTATACAGGGATAGGGCAGCCCCAGCATTTT

D: .
J: TRBJ2-1
V: TRBV29-1
size: .
CDR3: CSVEEAQVEQFF
DNA: TGCAGCGTTGAAGAAGCCCAGGTTGAGCAGTTCTTC

D: TRBD2
J: TRBJ2-3
V: TRBV4-3
size: .
CDR3: CASSPHEREGLPDTQYF
DNA: TGCGCCAGCAGCCCTCACGAGCGGGAGGGCCTCCCAGATACGCAGTATTTT

D: .
J: TRBJ2-5
V: TRBV20-1
size: .
CDR3: CSARDTTQYF
DNA: TGCAGTGCTAGAGATACAACCCAGTACTTC